These T cell receptor beta chains were read from a single sample in a study of T cell responses to AZD1222 COVID-19 vaccine. The protocol was immunoSEQ multiplex PCR, while the TCRdb copy is restricted to in-frame clones and leaves out a portion. Here the sample spans 150,000 to 180,000 clones, around nine tenths being singletons. Sequenced here: peripheral blood, sampled on day 0 of AZD1222 vaccination. The receptor set was obtained from an adult in good health. Both conserved end residues are part of each CDR3. The D gene is left open where the match is weak. For some rows the clone size is stated as once, few or many, or as a class when expanded; others skip it.

d_call,j_call,clone_size,v_call,cdr3_nt,cdr3_aa
NA,TRBJ2-7,NA,TRBV7-3,TGTGCCAGCAGCCTTACAGGGACGTACGAGCAGTACTTC,CASSLTGTYEQYF
NA,TRBJ2-3,NA,TRBV7-6,TGTGCCAGCAGTCTGCCCCTGGACAGAGACCCCACAGATACGCAGTATTTT,CASSLPLDRDPTDTQYF
TRBD1,TRBJ1-5,once,TRBV5-6,TGTGCCAGCAGCTTGGGTGGACAGGGGTTCGGCCAGCCCCAGCATTTT,CASSLGGQGFGQPQHF
TRBD1,TRBJ2-7,NA,TRBV4-1,TGCGCCAGCAGCCAACGAAGGGACAGTGTTTCCTACGAGCAGTACTTC,CASSQRRDSVSYEQYF
TRBD1,TRBJ2-1,NA,TRBV19,TGTGCCAGTAGTCCGGGACAGGGGCTTATGGATGAGCAGTTCTTC,CASSPGQGLMDEQFF
NA,TRBJ2-7,NA,TRBV27,TGTGCCAGCACTTCCGACCACTACGAGCAGTACTTC,CASTSDHYEQYF
TRBD1,TRBJ2-2,NA,TRBV7-3,TGTGCCAGCAGCTCTACCGGGACAGGTTTTCGGGAGCTGTTTTTT,CASSSTGTGFRELFF
NA,TRBJ2-7,NA,TRBV15,TGTGCCACCAGCAGAGTTTGGGAAACCTACGAGCAGTACTTC,CATSRVWETYEQYF
NA,TRBJ2-3,NA,TRBV27,TGTGCCAGCAGTTTACCAGCAGATACGCAGTATTTT,CASSLPADTQYF
TRBD2,TRBJ2-1,NA,TRBV4-2,TGTGCCAGCAGCCAAGCAGCGGGAGGGCCAGAGCAGTTCTTC,CASSQAAGGPEQFF
TRBD2,TRBJ2-7,NA,TRBV6-6,TGTGCCAGCAGTTACGGGACTAGCGGATCCTACGAGCAGTACTTC,CASSYGTSGSYEQYF
TRBD2,TRBJ2-7,NA,TRBV10-3,TGTGCCATCAACCTTAGCGGGAGCGGCGAGCAGTACTTC,CAINLSGSGEQYF
NA,TRBJ2-5,once,TRBV7-2,TGTGCCAGCAGCCTACGGGGTGTGGACAGTAAAACCCAAGAGACCCAGTACTTC,CASSLRGVDSKTQETQYF
TRBD2,TRBJ2-5,NA,TRBV7-9,TGTGCCAGCAGCTCCCCGGGACTAGCGGGATTTTACGAGACCCAGTACTTC,CASSSPGLAGFYETQYF
NA,TRBJ2-5,NA,TRBV6-5,TGTGCCAGCAGTTACCCGAGGGGGACCCAGTACTTC,CASSYPRGTQYF
NA,TRBJ1-3,NA,TRBV9,TGTGCCAGCAGCGAAGCCCCTGGAAACACCATATATTTT,CASSEAPGNTIYF
NA,TRBJ2-4,NA,TRBV7-8,TGTGCCAGCAGTTTATCAAACTTGAGAACAGCCAAAAACATTCAGTACTTC,CASSLSNLRTAKNIQYF
TRBD2,TRBJ2-5,NA,TRBV9,TGTGCCAGCAGCGTGGGACTAGCGGGAGGGCCGACCATAGAGACCCAGTACTTC,CASSVGLAGGPTIETQYF
NA,TRBJ2-1,once,TRBV28,TGTGCCAGCAGTCCACATACAAGGGAGCAGTTCTTC,CASSPHTREQFF
NA,TRBJ2-2,once,TRBV9,TGTGCCAGCAGTCTAATACCGAACACCGGGGAGCTGTTTTTT,CASSLIPNTGELFF
TRBD2,TRBJ2-7,NA,TRBV18,TGTGCCAGCTCACCATCGACTAGCGGGTACGAGCAGTACTTC,CASSPSTSGYEQYF
NA,TRBJ1-5,NA,TRBV30,TGTGCCTGGAGTCGTATCCCGTTGGGGGCCCAGCATTTT,CAWSRIPLGAQHF
NA,TRBJ2-1,NA,TRBV5-4,TGTGCCAGCAGCTTGGGGATTAGATCGGATGAGCAGTTCTTC,CASSLGIRSDEQFF
NA,TRBJ1-1,NA,TRBV7-3,TGTGCCAGCAGCTTAGGGTCTAGCACTGAAGCTTTCTTT,CASSLGSSTEAFF
NA,TRBJ1-2,NA,TRBV28,TGTGCCAGCAGTCCGGTTGGGGGAGGAAGTGGCTACACCTTC,CASSPVGGGSGYTF
TRBD1,TRBJ2-5,NA,TRBV7-9,TGTGCCAGCAGCCCAGCTAGTACACAGGGGTTCCACCGAGAGACCCAGTACTTC,CASSPASTQGFHRETQYF
NA,TRBJ2-2,NA,TRBV11-1,TGTGCCAGCAGCCCCCGCTATCCGGGACCCGGGGAGCTGTTTTTT,CASSPRYPGPGELFF
TRBD2,TRBJ2-1,NA,TRBV9,TGTGCCAGCAGCGTAGATCGGCTAGCGGGTGACAATGAGCAGTTCTTC,CASSVDRLAGDNEQFF
NA,TRBJ1-3,NA,TRBV30,TGTGCCTTTGGACAGGGAAACACCATATATTTT,CAFGQGNTIYF
NA,TRBJ2-1,NA,TRBV7-8,TGTGCCAGCAGCCAGGGGCGACCCATCAATGAGCAGTTCTTC,CASSQGRPINEQFF
NA,TRBJ1-2,once,TRBV6-6,TGTGCCAGCAGTCCCCGACGGGGGAGCCAAACTAACTATGGCTACACCTTC,CASSPRRGSQTNYGYTF
NA,TRBJ2-7,NA,TRBV29-1,TGCAGCGTGGGGGACGGGGCCTACGAGCAGTACTTC,CSVGDGAYEQYF
TRBD1,TRBJ2-2,NA,TRBV6-5,TGTGCCAGCAGTTTTATGGGACAGGGGAACACCGGGGAGCTGTTTTTT,CASSFMGQGNTGELFF
NA,TRBJ1-1,NA,TRBV7-9,TGTGCCAGCAGCTTAGTACAGACTGAAGCTTTCTTT,CASSLVQTEAFF
TRBD2,TRBJ2-1,once,TRBV6-2/TRBV6-3,TGTGCCAGCAGTTACTCGCCGACTAGCGGGGTCTACAATGAGCAGTTCTTC,CASSYSPTSGVYNEQFF
TRBD1,TRBJ2-3,NA,TRBV28,TGTGCCAGCAGTCCTAACAGGGGTAGCACAGATACGCAGTATTTT,CASSPNRGSTDTQYF
NA,TRBJ1-2,NA,TRBV18,TGTGCCAGCTCCCAAATCGAGGGGTACTATGGCTACACCTTC,CASSQIEGYYGYTF
TRBD2,TRBJ2-3,NA,TRBV18,TGTGCCAGCTCACCACCAAGACTAGCGGGAGATGGAGATACGCAGTATTTT,CASSPPRLAGDGDTQYF
TRBD2,TRBJ2-2,NA,TRBV27,TGTGCCAGCAGTTCCCGTGTGGGACTAGCGGGAGGTTGGACCGGGGAGCTGTTTTTT,CASSSRVGLAGGWTGELFF
NA,TRBJ1-1,NA,TRBV27,TGTGCCAGCAGTTTTTCCACAGGGACTGAAGCTTTCTTT,CASSFSTGTEAFF
NA,TRBJ1-5,NA,TRBV18,TGTGCCAGCTCACCACCGGGCGGGCAGCCCCAGCATTTT,CASSPPGGQPQHF